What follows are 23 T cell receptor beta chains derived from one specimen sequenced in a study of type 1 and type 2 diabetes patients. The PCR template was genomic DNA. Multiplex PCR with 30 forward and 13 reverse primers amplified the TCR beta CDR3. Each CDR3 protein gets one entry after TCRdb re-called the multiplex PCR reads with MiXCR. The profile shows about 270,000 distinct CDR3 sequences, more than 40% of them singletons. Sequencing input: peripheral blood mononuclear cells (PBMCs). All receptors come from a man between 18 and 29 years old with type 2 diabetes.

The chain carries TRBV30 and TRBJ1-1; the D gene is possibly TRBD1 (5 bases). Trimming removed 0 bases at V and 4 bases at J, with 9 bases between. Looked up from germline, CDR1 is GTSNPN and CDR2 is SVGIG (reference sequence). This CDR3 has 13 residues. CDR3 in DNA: TGTGCCTGGAGTGTGGGGCTGGGCACTGAAGCTTTCTTT. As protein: CAWSVGLGTEAFF.

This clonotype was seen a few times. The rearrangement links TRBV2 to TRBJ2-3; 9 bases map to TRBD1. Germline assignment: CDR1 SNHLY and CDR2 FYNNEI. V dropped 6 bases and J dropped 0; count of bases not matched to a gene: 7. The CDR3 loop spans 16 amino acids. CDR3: CASRGTGRPSTDTQYF. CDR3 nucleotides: TGTGCCAGCAGAGGGACAGGGCGGCCTAGCACAGATACGCAGTATTTT.

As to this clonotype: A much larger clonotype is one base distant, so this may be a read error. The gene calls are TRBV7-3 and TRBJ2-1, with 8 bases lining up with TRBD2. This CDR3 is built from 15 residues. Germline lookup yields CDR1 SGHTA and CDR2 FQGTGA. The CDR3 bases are TGTGCCAGCAGCTCACAAGCGGGGGAGTACAATGAGCAGCTCTTC. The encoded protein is CASSSQAGEYNEQLF.

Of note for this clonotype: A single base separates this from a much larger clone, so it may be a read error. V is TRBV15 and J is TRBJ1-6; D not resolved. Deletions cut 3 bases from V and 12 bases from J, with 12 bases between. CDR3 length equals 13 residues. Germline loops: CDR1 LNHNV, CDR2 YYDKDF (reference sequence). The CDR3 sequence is CATSRDMSLPLHF. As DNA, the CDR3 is TGTGCCACCAGCAGGGATATGAGCTTACCCCTCCACTTT.

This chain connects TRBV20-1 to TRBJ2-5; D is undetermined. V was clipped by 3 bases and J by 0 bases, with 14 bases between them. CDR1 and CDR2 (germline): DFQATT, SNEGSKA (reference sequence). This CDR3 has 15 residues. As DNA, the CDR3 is TGCAGTGCTAGTCGGCAGGTCCGTAACCAAGAGACCCAGTACTTC. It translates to CSASRQVRNQETQYF.

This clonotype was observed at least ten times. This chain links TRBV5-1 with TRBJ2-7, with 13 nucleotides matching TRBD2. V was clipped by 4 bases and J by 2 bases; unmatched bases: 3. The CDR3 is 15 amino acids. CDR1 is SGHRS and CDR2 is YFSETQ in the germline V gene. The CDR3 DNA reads TGCGCCAGCAGCGGAGGGACTAGCGGGACCTACGAGCAGTACTTC. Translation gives CASSGGTSGTYEQYF.

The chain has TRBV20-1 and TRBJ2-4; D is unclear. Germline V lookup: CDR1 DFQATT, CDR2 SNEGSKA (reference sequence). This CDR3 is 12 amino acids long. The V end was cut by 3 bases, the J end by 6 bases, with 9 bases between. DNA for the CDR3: TGCAGTGCTAGCGGCCCGCCAAACATTCAGTACTTC. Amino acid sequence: CSASGPPNIQYF.

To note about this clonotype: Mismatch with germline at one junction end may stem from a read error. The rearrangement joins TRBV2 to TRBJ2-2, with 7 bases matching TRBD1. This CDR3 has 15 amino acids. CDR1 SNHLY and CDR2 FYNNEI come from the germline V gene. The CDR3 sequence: CASSFKGARTGKLFF. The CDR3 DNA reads TGTGCCAGCAGTTTCAAGGGGGCGAGGACCGGGAAGCTGTTTTTT.

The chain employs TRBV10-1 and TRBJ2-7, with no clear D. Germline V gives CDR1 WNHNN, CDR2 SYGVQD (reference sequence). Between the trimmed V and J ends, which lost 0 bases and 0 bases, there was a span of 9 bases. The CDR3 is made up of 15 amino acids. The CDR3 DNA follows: TGCGCCAGCAGTGAGTCTTGGGTAAGCTCCTACGAGCAGTACTTC. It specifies CASSESWVSSYEQYF.

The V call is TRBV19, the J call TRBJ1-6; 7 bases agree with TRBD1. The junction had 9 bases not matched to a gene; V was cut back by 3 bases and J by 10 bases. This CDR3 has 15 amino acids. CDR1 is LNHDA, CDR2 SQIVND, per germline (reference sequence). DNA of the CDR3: TGTGCCAGTAGTATCTCCGAGACAGGGCGATCACCCCTCCACTTT. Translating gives CASSISETGRSPLHF.

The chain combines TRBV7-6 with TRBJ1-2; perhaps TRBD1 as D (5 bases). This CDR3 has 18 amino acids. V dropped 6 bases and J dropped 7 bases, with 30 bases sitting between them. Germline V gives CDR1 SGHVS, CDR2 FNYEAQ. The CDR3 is CASSYSVRQGTSESGYTF. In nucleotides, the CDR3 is TGTGCCAGCAGTTACTCGGTGAGGCAGGGAACGTCCGAGAGTGGCTACACCTTC.

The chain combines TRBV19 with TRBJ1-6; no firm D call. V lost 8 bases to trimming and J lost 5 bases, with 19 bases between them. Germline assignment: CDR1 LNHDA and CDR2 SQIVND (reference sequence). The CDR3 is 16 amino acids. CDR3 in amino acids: CASGTRRRSHNSPLHF. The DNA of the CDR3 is TGTGCCAGTGGAACCAGGCGGAGAAGTCATAATTCACCCCTCCACTTT.

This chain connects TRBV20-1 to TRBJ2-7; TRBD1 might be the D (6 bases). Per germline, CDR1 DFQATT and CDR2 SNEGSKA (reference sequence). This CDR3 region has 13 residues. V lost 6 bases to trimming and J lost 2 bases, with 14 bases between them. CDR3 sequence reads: CSAPGTNTYEQYF. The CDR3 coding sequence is TGCAGTGCACCCGGGACAAATACCTACGAGCAGTACTTC.

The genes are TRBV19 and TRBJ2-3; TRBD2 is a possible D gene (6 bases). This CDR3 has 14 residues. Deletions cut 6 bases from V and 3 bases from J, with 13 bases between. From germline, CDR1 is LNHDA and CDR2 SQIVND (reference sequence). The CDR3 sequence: CASRPRAGTDTQYF. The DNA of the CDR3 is TGTGCCAGTAGGCCAAGGGCGGGAACAGATACGCAGTATTTT.

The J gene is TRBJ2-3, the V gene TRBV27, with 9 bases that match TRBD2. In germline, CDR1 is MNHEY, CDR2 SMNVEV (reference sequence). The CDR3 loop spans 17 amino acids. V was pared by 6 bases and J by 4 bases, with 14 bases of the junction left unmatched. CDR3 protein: CASSPNEGTSFSDTQYF. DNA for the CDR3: TGTGCCAGCAGCCCAAACGAAGGGACTAGCTTTTCAGATACGCAGTATTTT.

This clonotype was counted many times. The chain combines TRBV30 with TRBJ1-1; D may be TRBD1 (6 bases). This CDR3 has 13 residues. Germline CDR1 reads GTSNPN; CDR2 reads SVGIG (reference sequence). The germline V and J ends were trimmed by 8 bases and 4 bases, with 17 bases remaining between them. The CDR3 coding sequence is TGTGCCGCCTCGGGGGGGCTGCGCACTGAAGCTTTCTTT. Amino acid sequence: CAASGGLRTEAFF.

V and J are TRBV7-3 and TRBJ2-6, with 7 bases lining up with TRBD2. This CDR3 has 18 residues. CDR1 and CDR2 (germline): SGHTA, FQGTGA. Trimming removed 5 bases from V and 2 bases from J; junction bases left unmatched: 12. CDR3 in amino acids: CASSRTGGRVAGANVLTF. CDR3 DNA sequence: TGTGCCAGCAGCCGTACGGGAGGACGCGTGGCTGGGGCCAACGTCCTGACTTTC.

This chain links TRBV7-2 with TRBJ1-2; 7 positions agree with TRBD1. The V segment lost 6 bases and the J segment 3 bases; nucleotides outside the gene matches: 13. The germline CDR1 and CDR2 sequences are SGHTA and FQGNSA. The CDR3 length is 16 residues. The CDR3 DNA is TGTGCCAGCAGATTAAGACAGGGACCAACATACTATGGCTACACCTTC. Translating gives CASRLRQGPTYYGYTF. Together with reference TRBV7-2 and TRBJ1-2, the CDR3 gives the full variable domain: GAGVSQSPSNKVTEKGKDVELRCDPISGHTALYWYRQSLGQGLEFLIYFQGNSAPDKSGLPSDRFSAERTGGSVSTLTIQRTQQEDSAVYLCASRLRQGPTYYGYTFGSGTRLTVV.

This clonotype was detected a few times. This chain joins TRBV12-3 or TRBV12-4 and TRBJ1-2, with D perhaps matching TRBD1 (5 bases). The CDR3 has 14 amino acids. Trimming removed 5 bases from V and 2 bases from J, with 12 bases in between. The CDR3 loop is CASSLWGQNYGYTF. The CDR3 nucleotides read TGTGCCAGCAGTCTCTGGGGCCAGAACTATGGCTACACCTTC.

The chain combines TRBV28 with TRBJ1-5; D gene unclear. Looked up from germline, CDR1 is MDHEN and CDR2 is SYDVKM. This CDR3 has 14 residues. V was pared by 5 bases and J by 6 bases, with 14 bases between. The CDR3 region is CASSTSSGRQPQHF. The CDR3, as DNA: TGTGCCAGCAGTACCAGTAGCGGACGTCAGCCCCAGCATTTT.

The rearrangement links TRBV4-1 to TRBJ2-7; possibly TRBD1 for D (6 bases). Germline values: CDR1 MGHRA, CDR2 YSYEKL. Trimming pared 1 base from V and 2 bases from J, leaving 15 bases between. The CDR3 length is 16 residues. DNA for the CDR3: TGCGCCAGCAGCCAAGGATCCGGTGACAGGACCTACGAGCAGTACTTC. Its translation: CASSQGSGDRTYEQYF.

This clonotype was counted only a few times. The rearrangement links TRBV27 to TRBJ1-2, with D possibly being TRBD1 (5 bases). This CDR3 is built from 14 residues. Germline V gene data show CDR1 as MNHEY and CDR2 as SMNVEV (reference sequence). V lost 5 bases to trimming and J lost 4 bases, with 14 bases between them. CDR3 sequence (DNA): TGTGCCAGCAGTCAACGGCCCGGGACCTATGGCTACACCTTC. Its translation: CASSQRPGTYGYTF.

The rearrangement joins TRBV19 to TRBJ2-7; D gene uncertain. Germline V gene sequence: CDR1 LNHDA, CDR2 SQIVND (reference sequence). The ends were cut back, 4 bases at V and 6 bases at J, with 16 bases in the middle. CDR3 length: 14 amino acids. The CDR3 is CASSTMLVSREQYF. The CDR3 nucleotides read TGTGCCAGTAGTACCATGTTGGTTAGTCGCGAGCAGTACTTC.